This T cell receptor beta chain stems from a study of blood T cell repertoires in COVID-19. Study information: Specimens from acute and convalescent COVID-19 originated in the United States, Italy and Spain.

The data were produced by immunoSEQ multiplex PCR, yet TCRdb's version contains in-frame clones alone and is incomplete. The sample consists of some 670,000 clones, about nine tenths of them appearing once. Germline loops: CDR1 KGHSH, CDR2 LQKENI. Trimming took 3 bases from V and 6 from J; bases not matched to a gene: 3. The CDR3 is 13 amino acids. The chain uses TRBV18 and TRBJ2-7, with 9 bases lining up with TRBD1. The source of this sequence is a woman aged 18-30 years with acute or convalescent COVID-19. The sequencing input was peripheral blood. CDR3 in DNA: TGTGCCAGCTCACCCCGGACAGGGGCCGAGCAGTACTTC. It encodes CASSPRTGAEQYF.